This T cell receptor beta chain derives from a study of post-analysis software for immune sequencing data (dated by TCRdb to between 2015 and 2017). In terms of the full investigation: Recorded disease courses included relapsing-remitting, secondary progressive and progressive-relapsing multiple sclerosis, with some patients lacking subtype annotation. The patient repertoires were set against ten to eleven previously published healthy control repertoires from donors whose ages ranged from 6 to 25 years. A subset of samples was prepared in parallel using single-end sample barcoding, then pooled and co-amplified after Illumina adapter ligation. Paper-wide results and their limitations: Normalized Chao1 diversity was significantly lower in multiple sclerosis patients than controls, suggesting substantial peripheral T-cell clonal expansion. Significantly higher frequencies in patients than in controls were found for roughly five TRBV segments, including TRBV5-6, TRBV5-1 and TRBV20-1. Direct clustering with F measure revealed strong co-clustering of samples prepared in the same batch, which led to a batch-effect correction. The control group was slightly older than the multiple sclerosis patient group.

CDR1 is given as SEHNR and CDR2 as FQNEAQ, both from the germline V gene (reference sequence). Unmatched junction bases come to 9, with V trimmed by 4 bases and J by 6 bases. Its CDR3 holds 15 amino acids, cysteine through phenylalanine. Only the CDR3 portion is preserved as DNA: 45 bases, with reading frame beginning at the first base. To demonstrate the VDJtools post-analysis software, TCR beta repertoires were profiled from the peripheral blood of about 13 young patients with multiple sclerosis. The multiple sclerosis patients were children and adolescents between about 6 and 16 years of age. Library preparation employed PCR. The sequencer was an Illumina HiSeq 2500. To reduce PCR and sequencing biases, unique molecular identifiers were built into the TCR beta cDNA libraries. Approximately 500,000 cDNA molecules were obtained for every 1 to 10 million input T cells, so each molecule roughly corresponded to one T cell. Patient libraries were prepared and sequenced with the same protocol used for the earlier healthy control dataset. Within a given batch, samples were prepared together, multiplexed and sequenced on the same HiSeq lane. On the study's bioinformatics: MIGEC was used to process the raw barcoded reads, and molecular identifier groups with only a single read were discarded before consensus assembly and CDR3 extraction. Clonotype tables were post-analysed with VDJtools, normalizing diversity by down-sampling all datasets to the smallest sample size. Repertoire overlap clustering matched CDR3 amino acid but not nucleotide sequences to correct batch-related cross-sample contamination. The public reads were reprocessed in TCRdb via fastp at Q25 and MiXCR, keeping in-frame beta chains. Identical CDR3 proteins give one entry, which carries the most common genes and DNA. These V and J calls originate from TCRdb's pipeline instead of the authors' own analysis. Counted in this sample were fewer than 850,000 distinct CDR3 sequences; roughly 46% of them appeared once. Roughly 4.4% of the sample goes to the ten largest clones.

Notes on this clonotype: Its antigen remains unidentified. Per-base quality was not reported, and no clone a single base away is much larger than it.

The TCR sequence derives from a girl aged 5 to 17 with multiple sclerosis. Specimen: blood. The rearranged segments are TRBV7-9 and TRBJ2-7; 10 bases in the junction line up with TRBD2. DNA sequence: TGTGCCAGCAGCTCGGAGACTAGCGGGCCTGTCGAGCAGTACTTC. It codes for CASSSETSGPVEQYF.